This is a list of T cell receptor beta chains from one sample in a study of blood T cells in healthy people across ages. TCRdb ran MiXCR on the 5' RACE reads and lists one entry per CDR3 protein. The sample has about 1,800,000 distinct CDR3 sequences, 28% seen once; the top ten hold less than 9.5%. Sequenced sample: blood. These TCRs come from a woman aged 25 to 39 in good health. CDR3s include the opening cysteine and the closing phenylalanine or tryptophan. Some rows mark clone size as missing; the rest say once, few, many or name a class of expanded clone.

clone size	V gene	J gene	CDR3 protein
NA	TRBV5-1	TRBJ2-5	CASSSPHGRLQETQYF
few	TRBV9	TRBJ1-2	CASSVGPGGNYGYTF
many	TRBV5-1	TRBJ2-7	CASSFGDGYEQYF
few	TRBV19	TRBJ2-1	CASVTRGLGRENEQFF
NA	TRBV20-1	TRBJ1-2	CSARPRDSLGGYTF
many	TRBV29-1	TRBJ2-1	CSVRTSGFNEQFF
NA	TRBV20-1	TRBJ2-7	CSARDRQPTSGRADEQYF
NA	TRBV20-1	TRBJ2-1	CSAKRDPTYEQFF
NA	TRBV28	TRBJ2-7	CASSEGLAGGLEQYF
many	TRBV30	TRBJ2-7	CAWSPGTSGRVWYF
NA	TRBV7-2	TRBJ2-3	CASSLVRRASGRTDTQYF
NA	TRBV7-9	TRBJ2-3	CASSQEGVTDTQYF
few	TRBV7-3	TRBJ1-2	CASSLYPDRDRINYGYTF
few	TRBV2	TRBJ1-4	CASRWGGEREKLFF
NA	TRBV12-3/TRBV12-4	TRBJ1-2	CASSRQGAYYGYTF
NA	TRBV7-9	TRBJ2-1	CASSSPGGSPDEQFF
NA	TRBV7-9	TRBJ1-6	CASRALLSPGSPLHF
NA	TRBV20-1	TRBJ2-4	CSARDRETSGNIQYF
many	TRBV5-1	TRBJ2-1	CASSRGNEQFF
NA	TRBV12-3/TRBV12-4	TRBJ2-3	CASSPRTPDTQYF
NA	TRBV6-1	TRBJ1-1	CASKRVVDRWAEAFF
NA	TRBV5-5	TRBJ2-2	CASIRTGGSSGELFF